Listed here are 4 T cell receptor beta chains from one sample, sequenced in a study of cytomegalovirus exposure and HLA in healthy donors. Vbeta (60) and Jbeta (13) primers were used in the PCR. Clones were read by immunoSEQ multiplex PCR, and TCRdb kept only the in-frame ones, dropping some. Its table records tens of thousands of clones. Sequencing used PBMCs. These receptors all stem from a girl aged 10 to 17 in good health and CMV-seropositive.

This chain uses TRBV7-9 with TRBJ1-3; tentative D call: TRBD1 (5 bases). Trimming pared 0 bases from V and 8 bases from J, leaving 8 bases between. Germline lookup yields CDR1 SEHNR and CDR2 FQNEAQ (reference sequence). There are 13 residues in the CDR3. CDR3 sequence (DNA): TGTGCCAGCAGCTTAGCAGGGGCGGACACCATATATTTT. Its protein is CASSLAGADTIYF.

The V gene is TRBV19, the J gene TRBJ1-6; 7 bases fit TRBD1. The CDR3 contains 16 residues. The V gene end was trimmed by 3 bases and the J gene end by 12 bases; junction bases not matched to a gene: 14. Per the germline V gene, CDR1 is LNHDA and CDR2 is SQIVND (reference sequence). The CDR3 loop reads CASSMYAGQAQGPLHF. The CDR3 nucleotides read TGTGCCAGTAGTATGTACGCCGGACAGGCGCAGGGACCCCTCCACTTT.

The J gene is TRBJ1-1, the V gene TRBV29-1; the D gene is possibly TRBD1 (6 bases). The CDR3 is 14 residues long. Per the germline V gene, CDR1 is SQVTM and CDR2 is ANQGSEA. The V gene lost 7 bases and the J gene lost 7 bases, with 22 bases spanning the gap. The CDR3 loop is CSAAPSGAAFEAFF. CDR3 nucleotides: TGCAGCGCTGCCCCTTCAGGGGCGGCATTTGAAGCTTTCTTT. Full variable domain (missing parts from reference TRBV29-1 and TRBJ1-1): SAVISQKPSRDICQRGTSLTIQCQVDSQVTMMFWYRQQPGQSLTLIATANQGSEATYESGFVIDKFPISRPNLTFSTLTVSNMSPEDSSIYLCSAAPSGAAFEAFFGQGTRLTVV.

CDR3 bases: TGTGCCAGCAGCCTCGGACAGGGGGCAAACTATGGCTACACCTTC. Translation: CASSLGQGANYGYTF. This chain uses TRBV13 with TRBJ1-2; 11 nucleotides match TRBD1. Trimming cost V 5 bases and J 2 bases; bases outside gene matches: 4. The CDR3 is made up of 15 amino acids. Germline loops: CDR1 PRHDT, CDR2 FYEKMQ (reference sequence).